The present entry profiles one TCR beta chain with its context. Healthy donors had no documented immune events, such as infections, while sampled. The data were taken from a study of identifying expanded T cells in peripheral blood. This table comes from immunoSEQ multiplex PCR, and its TCRdb copy is limited to in-frame clones, with some not included. The sample consists of approximately 100,000 clones, around nine tenths of them appearing once. This CDR3 spans 16 amino acids. The germline gives CDR1 SGDLS, CDR2 YYNGEE. The V and J ends lost 4 bases and 3 bases, in that order; junction bases with no gene match: 9.

What was sequenced was blood. The TCR sequence derives from a person aged 18 to 75 in good health. The chain couples TRBV9 to TRBJ2-1, with 8 bases aligning to TRBD2. For the CDR3, the DNA is TGTGCCAGCAGCACAACCAGCGGGGGTGGCTACAATGAGCAGTTCTTC. Translation: CASSTTSGGGYNEQFF. Looking up the rest from reference TRBV9 and TRBJ2-1 gives the full variable domain: DSGVTQTPKHLITATGQRVTLRCSPRSGDLSVYWYQQSLDQGLQFLIQYYNGEERAKGNILERFSAQQFPDLHSELNLSSLELGDSALYFCASSTTSGGGYNEQFFGPGTRLTVL.